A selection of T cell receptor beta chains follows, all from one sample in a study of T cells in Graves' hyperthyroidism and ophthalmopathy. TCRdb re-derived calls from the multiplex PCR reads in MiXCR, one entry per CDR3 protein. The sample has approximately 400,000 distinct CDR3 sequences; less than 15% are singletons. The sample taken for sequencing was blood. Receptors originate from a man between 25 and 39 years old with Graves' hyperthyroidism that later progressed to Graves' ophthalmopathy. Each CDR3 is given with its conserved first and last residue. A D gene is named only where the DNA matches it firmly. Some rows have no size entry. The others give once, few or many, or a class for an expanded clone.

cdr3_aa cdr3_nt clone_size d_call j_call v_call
CASSYRDRGPYNEQFF TGCGCCAGCAGCTACCGGGACAGGGGGCCCTACAATGAGCAGTTCTTC many TRBD1 TRBJ2-1 TRBV5-1
CAWSEVSGYEQYF TGTGCCTGGAGTGAGGTTAGCGGATACGAGCAGTACTTC many - TRBJ2-7 TRBV30
CASSPARVGQDEQYF TGTGCCAGCTCACCCGCCAGGGTAGGGCAAGACGAGCAGTACTTC many - TRBJ2-7 TRBV18
CAWSRPSNVQYF TGTGCCTGGAGTCGACCGAGTAATGTGCAGTACTTC many - TRBJ2-7 TRBV30
CASSSPGSADTEAFF TGTGCCAGCAGTTCCCCAGGCAGCGCTGACACTGAAGCTTTCTTT many - TRBJ1-1 TRBV28
CASRSWGGAGNQPQHF TGTGCCAGTAGAAGTTGGGGGGGCGCGGGCAATCAGCCCCAGCATTTT few - TRBJ1-5 TRBV19
CSAQREVLAGWEEQFF TGCAGTGCTCAACGGGAAGTTCTAGCGGGTTGGGAGGAGCAGTTCTTC many TRBD2 TRBJ2-1 TRBV20-1
CASSEEWVGGETQYF TGTGCCAGCAGTGAAGAGTGGGTTGGTGGAGAGACCCAGTACTTC many - TRBJ2-5 TRBV6-1
CASSLVSGQKNEKLFF TGTGCCAGCAGCTTAGTGTCGGGTCAGAAAAATGAAAAACTGTTTTTT many - TRBJ1-4 TRBV7-9
CASSSPPGQQGGEQHF TGTGCCAGCAGTTCCCCCCCCGGACAGCAAGGCGGCGAGCAGCACTTC few - TRBJ2-7 TRBV28
CASSPGFESETQYF TGTGCCAGCTCACCTGGGTTCGAAAGTGAGACCCAGTACTTC - - TRBJ2-5 TRBV18
CASTADPSDQTQYF TGTGCCAGCACCGCTGATCCGAGCGATCAGACCCAGTACTTC many - TRBJ2-5 TRBV28
CSATFHEQFF TGCAGTGCTACTTTTCATGAGCAGTTCTTC many - TRBJ2-1 TRBV20-1
CASSYSIWDQYGYTF TGTGCCAGCAGTTACTCGATTTGGGACCAGTATGGCTACACCTTC many - TRBJ1-2 TRBV6-6
CASSSKRSSTDTQYF TGTGCCAGCAGCTCCAAGCGGTCTAGCACAGATACGCAGTATTTT - - TRBJ2-3 TRBV7-9
CASSLGQGSLTDTQYF TGTGCCAGCAGCTTAGGACAGGGGAGCCTCACAGATACGCAGTATTTT many TRBD1 TRBJ2-3 TRBV7-9
CASSLRQGNEKLFF TGTGCCAGCAGTTTAAGGCAGGGTAATGAAAAACTGTTTTTT many - TRBJ1-4 TRBV12-3/TRBV12-4
CASSYPYPGANVLTF TGTGCCAGCAGTTACCCGTACCCTGGGGCCAACGTCCTGACTTTC few - TRBJ2-6 TRBV6-2/TRBV6-3
CASSLIAGPLGEQFF TGCGCCAGCAGTTTGATAGCGGGGCCCCTCGGTGAGCAGTTCTTC - TRBD2 TRBJ2-1 TRBV9
CASSSPGQGITDTQYF TGTGCCAGCAGCAGTCCGGGACAGGGGATCACAGATACGCAGTATTTT many TRBD1 TRBJ2-3 TRBV3-1
CAWSRVGLEAFF TGTGCCTGGAGTCGAGTCGGTCTGGAAGCTTTCTTT many - TRBJ1-1 TRBV30
CASSVQTGLLGEQYF TGTGCCAGCAGCGTCCAAACAGGACTCCTGGGCGAGCAGTACTTC many - TRBJ2-7 TRBV11-3
CASSLVPGGNTEAFF TGTGCCAGCAGCTTAGTCCCGGGGGGGAACACTGAAGCTTTCTTT many - TRBJ1-1 TRBV7-9